This T cell receptor (beta chain) was sequenced during a study of blood T cell repertoires in COVID-19. Sequencing used immunoSEQ multiplex PCR; TCRdb keeps in-frame clones, though not all of them. The sample shows 52,000 or so clones, roughly 87% of them seen only once. Trimming shortened V by 1 base and J by 6 bases, and 10 bases separated the two germline ends. The CDR3 is 13 amino acids. Germline V gives CDR1 SGHTA, CDR2 FQGNSA. The sample taken for sequencing was peripheral blood. This sequence was found in a man aged 35-49 years with COVID-19, enrolled during active disease. The chain joins TRBV7-2 to TRBJ2-7; D is uncertain. In DNA form, the CDR3 reads TGTGCCAGCAGCTTAGTGGCTCCTAGCGAGCAGTACTTC. The encoded protein is CASSLVAPSEQYF.